What follows are 8 T cell receptor beta chains derived from one specimen sequenced in a study of CD4 and CD8 cells across lung adenocarcinoma regions. Via MiXCR, TCRdb re-called the PCR reads, giving one row per CDR3 protein. The sample includes thousands of distinct CDR3 sequences, roughly 50% of them seen just once. The specimen was CD8+ T cells from the center of a lung tumor. Receptor source: a male donor with lung adenocarcinoma. The CD4 and CD8 labels of this study may be unreliable.

The chain employs TRBV6-1 and TRBJ2-7; TRBD2 matches 8 bases. The CDR3 is 14 residues long. CDR1 and CDR2 from the germline V gene are MNHNS and SASEGT. V was pared by 5 bases and J by 4 bases, with 7 bases of the junction left unmatched. This chain's CDR3 is CASSPERERYEQYF. The DNA for the CDR3 is TGTGCCAGCAGTCCAGAGCGGGAGAGGTACGAGCAGTACTTC.

The chain links TRBV9 to TRBJ2-5; TRBD2 matches 10 bases. The germline V gene has CDR1 SGDLS and CDR2 YYNGEE. The CDR3 is 14 amino acids. CDR3 sequence: CAGSGGGGLETQYF. In nucleotides, the CDR3 is TGTGCGGGGAGCGGGGGGGGGGGCCTTGAGACCCAGTACTTC. Combining the CDR3 with reference TRBV9 and TRBJ2-5 gives the whole variable domain DSGVTQTPKHLITATGQRVTLRCSPRSGDLSVYWYQQSLDQGLQFLIQYYNGEERAKGNILERFSAQQFPDLHSELNLSSLELGDSALYFCAGSGGGGLETQYFGPGTRLLVL.

The chain joins TRBV6-1 to TRBJ1-2; possibly TRBD1 for D (5 bases). The CDR3 loop spans 15 amino acids. Between the trimmed V and J ends, which lost 3 bases and 4 bases, there was a span of 15 bases. CDR1 is MNHNS, CDR2 SASEGT, per germline. The CDR3 DNA sequence: TGTGCCAGCAGTGATTTTACCGGCAGGGCCTATGGCTACACCTTC. This codes for CASSDFTGRAYGYTF.

This chain connects TRBV7-6 to TRBJ2-5; the D is unclear. The DNA end is more similar to TRBJ2-7, so the J call may be wrong. The CDR3 runs to 14 residues. Germline CDR1 is SGHVS and CDR2 is FNYEAQ. The CDR3 DNA reads as TGTGCCAGCAGCTTAAGTTTCCAAGCCTACGAGCAGTACTTC. Its translation: CASSLSFQAYEQYF.

The chain is built from TRBV6-2 or TRBV6-3 and TRBJ2-4, with 7 bases identical to TRBD2. This CDR3 spans 15 amino acids. Trimming took 8 bases from V and 1 from J; bases not matched to a gene: 8. The germline CDR1 and CDR2 sequences are MNHEY and SVGEGT. The CDR3 sequence: CASGRSGGAKNIQYF. CDR3 nucleotide sequence: TGTGCCAGCGGACGATCCGGGGGGGCCAAAAACATTCAGTACTTC.

This clonotype was counted a few times. The chain recombines TRBV6-5 with TRBJ1-1, with D possibly TRBD1 on 5 matching bases. Germline V lookup: CDR1 MNHEY, CDR2 SVGAGI. The CDR3 has 13 residues. Trimming removed 6 bases at V and 4 bases at J, with 12 bases between. Here the CDR3 reads CASSYGGGTEAFF. CDR3 nucleotides: TGTGCCAGCAGCTACGGGGGGGGCACTGAAGCTTTCTTT.

J is TRBJ2-7 and V is TRBV6-5, with 7 bases lining up with TRBD1. The CDR3 has 14 amino acids. V was pared by 4 bases and J by 0 bases, with 3 bases of the junction left unmatched. Per germline, CDR1 MNHEY and CDR2 SVGAGI. The CDR3: CASSSGTASYEQYF. The CDR3 region has the DNA TGTGCCAGCAGTTCCGGGACAGCCTCCTACGAGCAGTACTTC.

In regard to this clonotype: This CDR3 fails to terminate in the conserved phenylalanine or tryptophan, so it likely reflects a read error. Because the CDR3's place on the DNA is in doubt, the DNA is left out and the CDR3 is given as listed by TCRdb. The chain couples TRBV9 to TRBJ2-1. Germline CDR1 SGDLS, CDR2 YYNGEE. The CDR3 spans 8 residues, counting both ends. The CDR3 protein is CRDGFSTC.